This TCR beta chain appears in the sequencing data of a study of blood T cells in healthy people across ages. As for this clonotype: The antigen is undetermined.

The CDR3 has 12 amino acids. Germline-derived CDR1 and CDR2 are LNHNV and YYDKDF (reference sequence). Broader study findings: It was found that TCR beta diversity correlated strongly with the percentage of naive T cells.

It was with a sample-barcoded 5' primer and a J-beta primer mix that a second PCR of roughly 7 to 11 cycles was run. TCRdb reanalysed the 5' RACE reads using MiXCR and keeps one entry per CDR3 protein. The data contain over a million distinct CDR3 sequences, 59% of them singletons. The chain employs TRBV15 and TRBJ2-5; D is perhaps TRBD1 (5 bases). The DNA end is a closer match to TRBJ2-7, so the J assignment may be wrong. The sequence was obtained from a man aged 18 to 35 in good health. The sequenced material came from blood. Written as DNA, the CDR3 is TGTGCCACCACTACTCATGGGGCCGAGCAGTACTTC. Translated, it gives CATTTHGAEQYF.